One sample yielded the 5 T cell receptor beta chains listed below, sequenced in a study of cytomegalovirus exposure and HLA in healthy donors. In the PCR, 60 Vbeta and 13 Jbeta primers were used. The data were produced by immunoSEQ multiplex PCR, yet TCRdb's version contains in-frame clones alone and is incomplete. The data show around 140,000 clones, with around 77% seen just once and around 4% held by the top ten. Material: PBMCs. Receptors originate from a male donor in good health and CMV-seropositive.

CDR3 in amino acids: CASSLFSRDLRTDEKLFF. CDR3 coding DNA: TGTGCCAGCAGTTTATTTTCCCGGGACTTACGAACGGATGAAAAACTGTTTTTT. The chain links TRBV27 to TRBJ1-4, with D perhaps TRBD1 (5 bases). The CDR3 contains 18 residues. The V end lost 1 base, the J end lost 6 bases, and 21 bases lay between the germline ends. Germline CDR1 and CDR2: MNHEY and SMNVEV (reference sequence).

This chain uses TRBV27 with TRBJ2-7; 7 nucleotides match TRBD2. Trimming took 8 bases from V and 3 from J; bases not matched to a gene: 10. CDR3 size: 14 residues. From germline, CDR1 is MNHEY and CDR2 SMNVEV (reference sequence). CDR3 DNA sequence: TGTGCCAGCGGAGTTTGGGGGAGGGACTACGAGCAGTACTTC. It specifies CASGVWGRDYEQYF.

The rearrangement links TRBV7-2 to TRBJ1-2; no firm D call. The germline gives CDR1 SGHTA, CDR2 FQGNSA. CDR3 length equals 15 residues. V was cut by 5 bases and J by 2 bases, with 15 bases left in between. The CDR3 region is CASSTRTTENYGYTF. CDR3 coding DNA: TGTGCCAGCAGCACACGAACAACAGAAAACTATGGCTACACCTTC.

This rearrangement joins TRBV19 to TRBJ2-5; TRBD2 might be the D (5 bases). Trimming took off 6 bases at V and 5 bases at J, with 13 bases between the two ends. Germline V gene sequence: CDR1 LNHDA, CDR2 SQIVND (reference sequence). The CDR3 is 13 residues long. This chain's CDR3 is CASSRRGSETQYF. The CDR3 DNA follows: TGTGCCAGTAGCCGGAGAGGGTCCGAGACCCAGTACTTC.

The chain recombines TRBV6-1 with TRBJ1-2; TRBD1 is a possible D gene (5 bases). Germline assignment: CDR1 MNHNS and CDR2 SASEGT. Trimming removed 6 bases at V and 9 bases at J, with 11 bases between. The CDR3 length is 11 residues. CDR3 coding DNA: TGTGCCAGCAGGGGGCAGTGGCGCTACACCTTC. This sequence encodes CASRGQWRYTF.